The entry that follows covers one TCR beta chain sequence. The antigen is undetermined. The CDR3 spans 11 residues. Germline V CDR1 and CDR2: MNHEY, SVGEGT. V dropped 2 bases and J dropped 8 bases, with 6 bases sitting between them. Profiled with immunoSEQ multiplex PCR; TCRdb holds only in-frame clones, not every one. The top ten hold roughly 4.2% of the sample, which has roughly 120,000 clones, 80% to 95% seen once. This sample was taken from a study of T cell responses to AZD1222 COVID-19 vaccine. Study-wide results and limits: Spike regions recognized by vaccine-associated CD4 TCRs spanned the protein, led by 160-218 and 743-854. Spike-specific TCR repertoires showed rising breadth and depth after two AZD1222 doses. Baseline antibody screening turned up just a handful of seropositive AZD1222 recipients.

Here the sequenced sample was peripheral blood, taken 28 days after the second dose of the MenACWY control vaccine. The genes are TRBV6-2 or TRBV6-3 and TRBJ1-2; a possible D gene is TRBD1 (5 bases). The source is an adult who received the MenACWY meningococcal vaccine as a control. The CDR3 sequence is CASSYRDGYTF. The CDR3 DNA reads as TGTGCCAGCAGTTACAGGGACGGCTACACCTTC.